These 11 T cell receptor beta chains were sequenced from one sample in a study of blood T cell repertoires in COVID-19. Assay: immunoSEQ multiplex PCR; the TCRdb copy retains only in-frame clones and omits some. The sample records some 20,000 clones, about 83% being singletons. Sequencing was performed on peripheral blood. Receptors originate from a human donor in a cohort sampled during active COVID-19.

In this sample, this clone turned up a few times. This chain joins TRBV27 and TRBJ2-3; 7 bases fit TRBD2. V lost 11 bases, J lost 2 bases, and 16 bases stayed unmatched. The CDR3 is made up of 16 amino acids. The germline V gene has CDR1 MNHEY and CDR2 SMNVEV (reference sequence). The CDR3 here is CAVSPGGAGFTDTQYF. In DNA, the CDR3 is TGTGCCGTGTCCCCGGGGGGAGCTGGTTTCACAGATACGCAGTATTTT.

This clone has a handful of counts. The chain employs TRBV5-1 and TRBJ1-3, with D hard to call. From germline, CDR1 is SGHRS and CDR2 YFSETQ. The V gene lost 3 bases and the J gene lost 6 bases, with 13 bases spanning the gap. This CDR3 has 14 residues. The CDR3 coding sequence is TGCGCCAGCAGCTGGGAGGGAAAGGAAAACACCATATATTTT. It codes for CASSWEGKENTIYF.

The gene calls are TRBV10-3 and TRBJ2-1; possibly TRBD2 for D (6 bases). The length of the CDR3 is 15 residues. V gave up 6 bases and J gave up 0 bases, with 12 bases separating them. The germline V gene encodes CDR1 ENHRY and CDR2 SYGVKD. The CDR3 region has the DNA TGTGCCATCAGCCCCCGGGACTTCTCCTACAATGAGCAGTTCTTC. Its protein is CAISPRDFSYNEQFF.

V and J are TRBV9 and TRBJ2-3; no clear D. CDR1 is SGDLS, CDR2 YYNGEE, per germline. The CDR3 has 15 amino acids. Trimming took 0 bases from V and 0 from J, leaving 8 bases between them. CDR3 DNA: TGTGCCAGCAGCGTAGCTGACGGGAGCACAGATACGCAGTATTTT. Its translation is CASSVADGSTDTQYF.

The chain carries TRBV20-1 and TRBJ1-1; the D gene is possibly TRBD1 (5 bases). The CDR3 has 11 amino acids. Germline CDR1 DFQATT, CDR2 SNEGSKA (reference sequence). V dropped 5 bases and J dropped 6 bases, with 10 bases sitting between them. Here the CDR3 DNA reads TGCAGTGCTGGACAAGGTTCTGAAGCTTTCTTT. The encoded protein is CSAGQGSEAFF.

The V call is TRBV6-5, the J call TRBJ1-6, with D tentatively TRBD1 (6 bases). V was pared by 7 bases and J by 9 bases, with 13 bases between. The germline V gene has CDR1 MNHEY and CDR2 SVGAGI. This CDR3 region has 13 residues. The CDR3 reads CASTHRGASPLHF. CDR3 DNA: TGTGCCAGCACTCACCGGGGGGCTTCACCCCTCCACTTT.

J is TRBJ2-7 and V is TRBV7-3, with 7 bases identical to TRBD2. J gave up 5 bases and V 5 bases, and 6 bases lay outside the gene matches. The CDR3 sequence is 13 residues long. Germline loops: CDR1 SGHTA, CDR2 FQGTGA. In nucleotides, the CDR3 is TGTGCCAGCAGCCTCACCGGGACTAACGAGCAGTACTTC. It yields the protein CASSLTGTNEQYF.

The rearrangement joins TRBV28 to TRBJ2-5; TRBD2 agrees at 13 bases. Germline CDR1 MDHEN, CDR2 SYDVKM. This CDR3 is 14 amino acids long. Trimming removed 8 bases from V and 5 bases from J; junction bases left unmatched: 5. The CDR3 loop is CASGLAGDIETQYF. The CDR3 nucleotides are TGTGCCAGCGGACTAGCGGGAGATATTGAGACCCAGTACTTC.

V usage is TRBV7-8 and J usage is TRBJ2-7; TRBD2 is a possible D gene (5 bases). The length of the CDR3 is 15 residues. Germline V gene lookup returns CDR1 SGHVS and CDR2 FQNEAQ. V lost 7 bases to trimming and J lost 5 bases, with 21 bases between them. CDR3 nucleotide sequence: TGTGCCAGCACCCGCGACGGGGTAGTGCGGGACGAGCAGTACTTC. Its translation: CASTRDGVVRDEQYF.

The V and J genes are TRBV11-2 and TRBJ2-2, with 9 bases aligning to TRBD1. V lost 8 bases to trimming and J lost 2 bases; unmatched junction nucleotides: 15. The germline V gene encodes CDR1 SGHAT and CDR2 FQNNGV. The CDR3 length is 18 residues. CDR3 nucleotides: TGTGCCAGCGGCGAACCGGACAGGGGCCCCTTAAACACCGGGGAGCTGTTTTTT. Translation: CASGEPDRGPLNTGELFF. Based on the CDR3 plus reference TRBV11-2 and TRBJ2-2, the full variable domain is EAGVAQSPRYKIIEKRQSVAFWCNPISGHATLYWYQQILGQGPKLLIQFQNNGVVDDSQLPKDRFSAERLKGVDSTLKIQPAKLEDSAVYLCASGEPDRGPLNTGELFFGEGSRLTVL.

This chain joins TRBV5-1 and TRBJ2-1, with D perhaps matching TRBD2 (6 bases). The CDR3 covers 14 residues. Trimming cost V 7 bases and J 6 bases, with 17 bases left between them. CDR1 is SGHRS and CDR2 is YFSETQ in the germline V gene. The CDR3 is CASGPGLSPNEQFF. The CDR3 region has the DNA TGCGCCAGCGGACCGGGACTGTCTCCCAATGAGCAGTTCTTC.